The rows below give T cell receptor beta chains drawn from one sample of a study of blood T cells in healthy people across ages. TCRdb passed the 5' RACE reads through MiXCR, listing each CDR3 protein once. This sample has 1.5 million to 2 million distinct CDR3 sequences, with 25% to 30% found just once. The source material was blood. Receptor source: a woman aged 25 to 39 in good health. The CDR3 runs from the conserved cysteine through the conserved F or W. The order of the fields is V gene, CDR3 protein.

V: TRBV3-1; CDR3: CASSAGWAKETQYF
V: TRBV10-3; CDR3: CAIRGTGSYNEQFF
V: TRBV12-3/TRBV12-4; CDR3: CASSFIGLGQNIQYF
V: TRBV7-2; CDR3: CASSFGGAGSTEAFF
V: TRBV3-1; CDR3: CASNRGGQIYEQYF
V: TRBV6-2/TRBV6-3; CDR3: CASSYFGFPNTEAFF
V: TRBV5-5; CDR3: CASSGDWGGSPLHF
V: TRBV7-2; CDR3: CASSLYPIGASDTQYF
V: TRBV20-1; CDR3: CSAERTHSNQPQHF
V: TRBV20-1; CDR3: CSKAIGTGTIQYF
V: TRBV20-1; CDR3: CSAREARGLRYGYTF
V: TRBV7-9; CDR3: CASSSASAPPYNEQFF
V: TRBV6-1; CDR3: CASAPRTPSYEQYF
V: TRBV28; CDR3: CASSVTGQYTEAFF
V: TRBV20-1; CDR3: CSARAVPTDTQYF
V: TRBV12-3/TRBV12-4; CDR3: CASSLLTGAIDEQFF
V: TRBV20-1; CDR3: CSATTSGMGGEQFF
V: TRBV7-9; CDR3: CASSVGNSYNEQFF
V: TRBV25-1; CDR3: CASSSRDRYYGYTF
V: TRBV5-1; CDR3: CASRSPDRGGDTQYF
V: TRBV5-1; CDR3: CASSLYQESYNEQFF
V: TRBV29-1; CDR3: CSVGGQPVRDTQYF
V: TRBV5-1; CDR3: CASSDGTSGYEQYF
V: TRBV7-2; CDR3: CASSLVAGGPIADTQYF
V: TRBV5-1; CDR3: CASSLAAGAGYTF
V: TRBV7-2; CDR3: CASSKSLAGVSTDTQYF
V: TRBV28; CDR3: CASSLTLRASSYNEQFF
V: TRBV20-1; CDR3: CSARTGGNGYTF
V: TRBV2; CDR3: CASRTGGDYEQYF
V: TRBV5-1; CDR3: CASSPYLIAGGYTDTQYF
V: TRBV11-2; CDR3: CASRLPPGIEQFF
V: TRBV29-1; CDR3: CSVADGSQETQYF
V: TRBV6-2/TRBV6-3; CDR3: CASSYSSQPSPPFF
V: TRBV10-3; CDR3: CAISDLVADGYTF
V: TRBV5-1; CDR3: CASSPVNSGANVMTF
V: TRBV5-1; CDR3: CASSLGNSSGEKLFF
V: TRBV20-1; CDR3: CSARDRIHYEQYF
V: TRBV12-3/TRBV12-4; CDR3: CASTKTSGSADTQYF
V: TRBV5-5; CDR3: CASSLLVGVQGLQHF
V: TRBV5-1; CDR3: CASSLALAGGLDTQYF
V: TRBV11-2; CDR3: CASSTIRGDRHEQYF
V: TRBV27; CDR3: CATSQGLVETQYF
V: TRBV28; CDR3: CASGNLEGPSTDTQYF
V: TRBV20-1; CDR3: CSARAAGANVLTF
V: TRBV25-1; CDR3: CASSPQDRWGDGYTF
V: TRBV5-1; CDR3: CASSLGQGSCEQYF
V: TRBV7-9; CDR3: CASSQEAFF